This is a list of T cell receptor beta chains from one sample in a study of blood T cell repertoires in COVID-19. The assay was immunoSEQ multiplex PCR, and TCRdb's table has in-frame clones only and misses some. The sample lists under 45,000 clones, about 77% occurring once. Sequencing was carried out using peripheral blood. The receptors derive from a man aged 80 or over with acute or convalescent COVID-19. Each CDR3 is given with its conserved first and last residue. D genes are given only for firm matches. Clone size is not always given. Where it is, it says once, few, many or a class for expanded clones.

few,TRBJ2-5,TRBV5-1,-,CASSQGHIETQYF,TGCGCCAGCAGCCAGGGACACATAGAGACCCAGTACTTC
once,TRBJ2-1,TRBV7-9,-,CASSLASSSEQFF,TGTGCCAGCAGCTTAGCGAGTAGCTCCGAGCAGTTCTTC
-,TRBJ1-1,TRBV5-1,-,CASSMTGNMNTEAFF,TGCGCCAGCAGCATGACAGGTAACATGAACACTGAAGCTTTCTTT
-,TRBJ2-6,TRBV3-1/TRBV3-2,-,CASSHSRSGANVLTF,TGTGCCAGCAGCCATTCTCGCTCTGGGGCCAACGTCCTGACTTTC
few,TRBJ2-7,TRBV4-1,-,CASSQGNSVDYEQYF,TGCGCCAGCAGCCAAGGTAATAGCGTGGACTACGAGCAGTACTTC
-,TRBJ2-3,TRBV19,TRBD2,CASSKGGLAGGTDTQYF,TGTGCCAGTAGCAAAGGAGGGCTAGCGGGGGGCACAGATACGCAGTATTTT
-,TRBJ2-2,TRBV7-2,TRBD2,CASSFSLGLAELRTGELFF,TGTGCCAGCAGCTTCTCCTTGGGACTAGCGGAGCTTCGGACCGGGGAGCTGTTTTTT
-,TRBJ2-6,TRBV6-1,-,CASSEQGSGANVLTF,TGTGCCAGCAGTGAACAGGGATCTGGGGCCAACGTCCTGACTTTC
-,TRBJ2-5,TRBV19,TRBD2,CASSIALAGGPIAETQYF,TGTGCCAGTAGTATAGCCCTAGCGGGAGGGCCGATTGCGGAGACCCAGTACTTC
-,TRBJ2-5,TRBV3-1/TRBV3-2,TRBD2,CASSRRTSGEETQYF,TGTGCCAGCAGCCGGAGGACTAGCGGGGAAGAGACCCAGTACTTC
-,TRBJ2-3,TRBV4-1,TRBD2,CASSPSGRGTQYF,TGCGCCAGCAGTCCCAGCGGGAGGGGTACGCAGTATTTT
-,TRBJ1-1,TRBV5-5,-,CASSLLGTAGNSEAFF,TGTGCCAGCAGCTTGCTCGGGACGGCGGGGAATTCTGAAGCTTTCTTT
-,TRBJ1-2,TRBV3-1/TRBV3-2,TRBD1,CASSQKGDRSGYTF,TGTGCCAGCAGCCAAAAAGGGGACAGATCTGGCTACACCTTC
-,TRBJ2-3,TRBV7-9,-,CASSLANRAGDTQYF,TGTGCCAGCAGCTTAGCGAACAGGGCAGGCGATACGCAGTATTTT
-,TRBJ2-5,TRBV19,TRBD1,CASSIALTGGETQYF,TGTGCCAGTAGTATAGCCCTGACAGGGGGAGAGACCCAGTACTTC
-,TRBJ2-3,TRBV27,-,CASSQDYNTDTQYF,TGTGCCAGCAGTCAGGACTACAACACAGATACGCAGTATTTT
-,TRBJ2-6,TRBV18,-,CASSPRGQPTSSGANVLTF,TGTGCCAGCTCACCACGGGGGCAGCCCACAAGCTCTGGGGCCAACGTCCTGACTTTC
-,TRBJ2-7,TRBV7-2,TRBD1,CASSSYGTGLDEQYF,TGTGCCAGCAGCTCTTACGGGACAGGTTTGGACGAGCAGTACTTC
-,TRBJ1-1,TRBV12-3/TRBV12-4,-,CASSAGVNTEAFF,TGTGCCAGCAGTGCCGGTGTGAACACTGAAGCTTTCTTT
few,TRBJ1-1,TRBV5-8,TRBD1,CASSFRGTGITEAFF,TGTGCCAGCAGCTTCCGGGGGACAGGGATCACTGAAGCTTTCTTT
-,TRBJ2-5,TRBV9,TRBD2,CASSVGGGNGETQYF,TGTGCCAGCAGCGTAGGGGGAGGGAATGGAGAGACCCAGTACTTC
few,TRBJ2-7,TRBV7-2,TRBD1,CASSLAGTGYNEQYF,TGTGCCAGCAGCTTAGCCGGGACAGGTTATAACGAGCAGTACTTC
-,TRBJ1-1,TRBV9,TRBD1,CASSDEGQGDSEAFF,TGTGCCAGCAGCGACGAAGGACAGGGAGATAGTGAAGCTTTCTTT
-,TRBJ1-5,TRBV27,-,CASSFEGRGHQPQHF,TGTGCCAGCAGTTTCGAAGGGAGAGGCCATCAGCCCCAGCATTTT
-,TRBJ2-7,TRBV7-9,-,CASSRDSFSYEQYF,TGTGCCAGCAGCCGCGACAGCTTCTCCTACGAGCAGTACTTC
-,TRBJ2-5,TRBV5-1,-,CASSMLEIVETQYF,TGCGCCAGCAGCATGCTAGAGATCGTAGAGACCCAGTACTTC
-,TRBJ2-1,TRBV9,-,CASSVGAESGNEQFF,TGTGCCAGCAGCGTAGGAGCGGAATCTGGGAATGAGCAGTTCTTC
-,TRBJ1-5,TRBV6-5,TRBD1,CASGPGQAVQPQHF,TGTGCCAGCGGCCCTGGACAGGCGGTCCAGCCCCAGCATTTT
-,TRBJ1-2,TRBV29-1,-,CSARDSNYGYTF,TGCAGCGCCAGGGATTCCAACTATGGCTACACCTTC
-,TRBJ2-5,TRBV5-1,-,CASSFVASEETQYF,TGCGCCAGCAGCTTTGTAGCTAGTGAGGAGACCCAGTACTTC
-,TRBJ1-2,TRBV15,-,CASSMEGNYGYTF,TGTGCCTCAAGCATGGAGGGGAACTATGGCTACACCTTC
-,TRBJ1-2,TRBV5-6,-,CASSLEGVYGYTF,TGTGCCAGCAGCTTGGAGGGGGTGTATGGCTACACCTTC
-,TRBJ2-7,TRBV7-9,-,CASSLGEVSEQYF,TGTGCCAGCAGCTTAGGGGAGGTATCCGAGCAGTACTTC
-,TRBJ2-2,TRBV10-1,TRBD1,CASSEQGDTGELFF,TGCGCCAGCAGTGAGCAGGGGGACACCGGGGAGCTGTTTTTT
-,TRBJ2-5,TRBV2,-,CASRPGSDTQYF,TGTGCCAGCAGGCCCGGGAGTGATACCCAGTACTTC
-,TRBJ1-3,TRBV7-9,TRBD1,CASSMITGASGNTIYF,TGTGCCAGCAGCATGATTACAGGGGCCTCTGGAAACACCATATATTTT
-,TRBJ2-1,TRBV3-1/TRBV3-2,TRBD2,CASSHQRLAAYYNEQFF,TGTGCCAGCAGCCACCAAAGACTAGCGGCCTATTACAATGAGCAGTTCTTC
-,TRBJ2-1,TRBV9,TRBD2,CASSGRESSYNEQFF,TGTGCCAGCAGCGGGCGGGAGAGCTCCTACAATGAGCAGTTCTTC
-,TRBJ2-5,TRBV18,-,CASSPTQKETQYF,TGTGCCAGCTCACCTACTCAAAAAGAGACCCAGTACTTC
-,TRBJ1-2,TRBV19,-,CASSIGSILGYTF,TGTGCCAGTAGTATCGGGTCCATCTTGGGCTACACCTTC
-,TRBJ1-1,TRBV30,-,CAWRGRGGANTEAFF,TGTGCCTGGAGAGGTCGCGGGGGGGCGAACACTGAAGCTTTCTTT
-,TRBJ2-1,TRBV5-5,TRBD2,CASSLELAGANEQFF,TGTGCCAGCAGCTTGGAACTAGCGGGAGCCAATGAGCAGTTCTTC
-,TRBJ1-6,TRBV9,TRBD1,CASSVSTGGNSPLHF,TGTGCCAGCAGCGTGTCGACAGGGGGGAATTCACCCCTCCACTTT
-,TRBJ1-2,TRBV19,-,CASSIDTVDFGYTF,TGTGCCAGTAGTATAGATACGGTTGACTTCGGCTACACCTTC
few,TRBJ2-2,TRBV5-1,TRBD1,CASSSLPGQGHTGELFF,TGCGCCAGCAGCTCACTTCCGGGACAGGGGCACACCGGGGAGCTGTTTTTT
-,TRBJ1-2,TRBV3-1/TRBV3-2,TRBD1,CASSPTGVKAGYTF,TGTGCCAGCAGCCCGACAGGGGTTAAGGCGGGCTACACCTTC
-,TRBJ1-1,TRBV12-3/TRBV12-4,TRBD1,CASVRDRGGIAFF,TGTGCCAGCGTACGTGACAGGGGAGGAATAGCTTTCTTT
-,TRBJ2-4,TRBV15,TRBD1,CATSRMGQYLAKNIQYF,TGTGCCACCAGCAGAATGGGACAGTACCTAGCCAAAAACATTCAGTACTTC
-,TRBJ2-3,TRBV15,-,CATRALVRTDTQYF,TGTGCCACCAGGGCCCTAGTCCGCACAGATACGCAGTATTTT
-,TRBJ2-1,TRBV11-2,TRBD2,CASTKGGLAGSYNEQFF,TGTGCCAGCACTAAAGGGGGACTAGCGGGATCCTACAATGAGCAGTTCTTC